A few counts support the clone carrying this T cell receptor (beta chain). The antigen is not known. The data derive from a study of regulatory T cells in long-lasting Graves disease. The time point was: persistent/refractory GD, antithyroid drugs over 5 years with positive TRAb. Construction of the TCR library relied on RNA isolated from PBMCs. Peripheral blood, around 10 milliliters of it, was drawn into EDTA tubes. Trimming pared 3 bases from V and 4 bases from J, leaving 12 bases between. CDR1 MNHGY and CDR2 SVAAGI come from the germline V gene. The CDR3 length is 15 residues. Study results and limitations: Between persistent patients, 2,500 to 3,500 public clonotypes were shared, exceeding the 966 shared between new patients. TRBV28 was favored in persistent disease, as were TRBJ1-2 and TRBJ2-5.

CDR3-region Arm-PCR and iRepertoire HTBI primers produced the TCR beta libraries. TCRdb recomputed calls from the multiplex PCR reads with MiXCR, one row per CDR3 protein. The sample shows approximately 500,000 distinct CDR3 sequences, 20% to 25% of them seen only once. This chain connects TRBV6-9 to TRBJ2-2; perhaps TRBD1 as D (6 bases). The starting material was peripheral blood mononuclear cells (PBMCs), obtained when the disease was refractory, from a patient treated with antithyroid drugs. The TCR was taken from a female donor with Graves disease. CDR3 coding DNA: TGTGCCAGCAGTTACTCGAAAGGGGGCACCGGGGAGCTGTTTTTT. It encodes CASSYSKGGTGELFF.